These T cell receptor beta chains were read from a single sample in a study of blood T cells in healthy people across ages. Each CDR3 protein is one row after TCRdb ran MiXCR on the 5' RACE reads. The sample holds hundreds of thousands of distinct CDR3 sequences, roughly 64% seen once. Sequenced sample: blood. The receptors come from a man aged 30 to 39 in good health. The CDR3 runs from the conserved cysteine through the conserved F or W. A row's size may be missing; if present it is once, few, many or a size class.

V	size	J	CDR3
TRBV28	-	TRBJ2-7	CASSAAGTGVHEQYF
TRBV20-1	many	TRBJ2-7	CSAVSGGIGYEQYF
TRBV20-1	-	TRBJ2-1	CSAHGTSGLYYNEQFF
TRBV14	-	TRBJ2-1	CASSPQTTSGRAYEQFF
TRBV29-1	few	TRBJ2-7	CSVPGASGMYEQYF
TRBV25-1	-	TRBJ2-3	CASSEWTAYTDTQYF
TRBV4-2	-	TRBJ2-7	CASSQSPTSAHEQYF
TRBV6-2/TRBV6-3	-	TRBJ2-1	CASSYHRDRGGSEQFF
TRBV20-1	-	TRBJ2-7	CSALAGGPNRYEQYF
TRBV12-3/TRBV12-4	-	TRBJ2-4	CASSFLQAKNIQYF
TRBV6-1	-	-	CASSDTGGSPYEQYF
TRBV27	-	-	CASSLRGTDSYEQYF
TRBV12-5	few	TRBJ1-5	CASGLRGNQPQHF
TRBV7-7	once	TRBJ2-1	CASGLDAANEQFF
TRBV20-1	few	TRBJ1-5	CSAETGTGVSRPQHF
TRBV20-1	-	TRBJ2-7	CSAPQTASSYEQYF
TRBV5-1	-	TRBJ1-5	CASSRTAGDQPQHF
TRBV10-3	-	TRBJ1-2	CAIRPSSVSGGYTF
TRBV5-1	-	TRBJ2-1	CASSNAGLPSEQFF
TRBV6-2/TRBV6-3	few	TRBJ2-1	CASRIAGGNEQFF
TRBV12-3/TRBV12-4	-	TRBJ2-1	CASSPGWTIPFF
TRBV24-1	-	TRBJ2-5	CATSDYDGSETQYF
TRBV10-3	-	TRBJ2-5	CAISDGRGARETQYF
TRBV12-3/TRBV12-4	-	TRBJ1-6	CASSSTRGPSPLHF
TRBV13	few	TRBJ2-7	CASSGDRTYEQYF
TRBV28	-	TRBJ2-4	CASSGTGKNIQYF
TRBV5-6	-	TRBJ1-2	CASSPPTGLPTF
TRBV11-1	few	TRBJ2-7	CASSLGGQQGRVYEQYF
TRBV9	-	TRBJ2-5	CASSNLKDGTQYF
TRBV6-1	-	-	CASRPSGLVETQYF
TRBV7-2	-	-	CASSLEVGGLFRGNEQYF
TRBV4-2	-	TRBJ2-3	CASSQDYRKTDTHYF
TRBV28	-	TRBJ2-5	CASSQRPGVGGTQYF
TRBV7-2	-	TRBJ1-6	CASSLVGVSPLHF
TRBV27	-	TRBJ2-5	CASSFSGPSGGAKTQYF
TRBV7-2	few	TRBJ2-7	CASSGGTTYEQYF
TRBV6-1	few	TRBJ2-1	CASSESLSGRTSAHNEQFF
TRBV7-2	-	TRBJ1-2	CASSFSGIRGYTF
TRBV15	-	TRBJ2-5	CATMAGRDREQYF
TRBV7-2	many	TRBJ2-3	CASSLGRPSTDTQYF
TRBV12-3/TRBV12-4	-	TRBJ2-2	CASSFPSGGNTGELFF
TRBV29-1	few	TRBJ2-1	CSVDPGGHNEQFF
TRBV29-1	-	TRBJ2-6	CSVEDDRSGANVLTF
TRBV28	-	TRBJ1-1	CASRVPGPTEAFF
TRBV10-3	-	TRBJ1-5	CAISDGVLWDRGREQPQHF
TRBV12-3/TRBV12-4	-	TRBJ2-1	CASSFLATNEQFF
TRBV28	-	TRBJ1-1	CASADWRAFF